This is a list of T cell receptor beta chains from one sample in a study of shared clonotypes between healthy human individuals. Using immunoSEQ multiplex PCR, the repertoire was profiled, and TCRdb retains in-frame clones only, with some absent. Among about 1.1 million clones, around 78% were seen once, and the ten largest hold roughly 0.65%. The sample was memory CD4+ T cells from PBMCs. The receptors here all came from a young man in good health. Some clones in this sample may be carry-over from other donors' samples. Both conserved end residues are part of each CDR3. The order of the fields is V gene, J gene, CDR3 protein.

>TRBV29-1|TRBJ2-3
CSVEQKITDTQYF
>TRBV28|TRBJ1-4
CASRSTLHEKLFF
>TRBV7-2|TRBJ2-7
CASSLDSQGLYEQYF
>TRBV19|TRBJ2-2
CASSTRPGTGSGGTGELFF
>TRBV11-1|TRBJ2-7
CASSRSGGWEQYF
>TRBV11-1|TRBJ1-1
CASSFKTGPDTEAFF
>TRBV10-3|TRBJ2-5
CAISPQVAEETQYF
>TRBV30|TRBJ2-1
CAWRTSDYNEQFF
>TRBV7-2|TRBJ2-2
CASSSGASGRAEGTGELFF
>TRBV5-1|TRBJ2-5
CASSLEIGGQETQYF
>TRBV9|TRBJ2-2
CASSVDGANTGELFF
>TRBV19|TRBJ1-1
CASSQYAGNTEAFF
>TRBV4-1|TRBJ2-3
CASSLRGEDTQYF
>TRBV18|TRBJ2-2
CASSPLQGINTGELFF
>TRBV19|TRBJ1-1
CASSMGRVSTEAFF
>TRBV28|TRBJ1-5
CASSLGVGGNQPQHF
>TRBV18|TRBJ2-1
CASSPPRHNEQFF
>TRBV28|TRBJ2-6
CASRGQGWANVLTF
>TRBV27|TRBJ1-1
CASSLSWATTEAFF
>TRBV28|TRBJ2-7
CASSLFSNYEQYF
>TRBV7-3|TRBJ2-7
CASSLGQNEQYF
>TRBV7-9|TRBJ1-1
CASSPLTGQETEAFF
>TRBV4-1|TRBJ1-1
CASSQDGPPENTEAFF
>TRBV6-1|TRBJ1-5
CASSDQDRANQPQHF
>TRBV5-4|TRBJ1-1
CASTPNRLMNTEAFF
>TRBV28|TRBJ2-7
CASRPSLAGSFEQYF
>TRBV28|TRBJ2-7
CASSFQVAGAYEQYF
>TRBV5-1|TRBJ1-2
CASSLDVGDGYTF
>TRBV7-2|TRBJ1-1
CASMSSGNTEAFF
>TRBV5-1|TRBJ2-3
CASSLAQTSGSQGTDTQYF
>TRBV28|TRBJ2-3
CATKRSGPSTDTQYF
>TRBV7-8|TRBJ2-5
CASSLNAGGETQYF
>TRBV29-1|TRBJ2-7
CSVGGGTSCEQYF
>TRBV28|TRBJ2-3
CASSGTGQGARVNTQYF
>TRBV6-6|TRBJ1-1
CASSSALGAFF
>TRBV6-5|TRBJ2-3
CASRESGASTDTQYF
>TRBV5-1|TRBJ2-1
CASSSEFLAARGNEQFF
>TRBV7-2|TRBJ2-1
CASSTEGRGGRSYNEQFF
>TRBV2|TRBJ1-5
CASSEGSGGNQPQHF
>TRBV11-3|TRBJ2-1
CASSLGRKIAGGSYNEQFF
>TRBV18|TRBJ2-5
CASSLGTSGEETQYF
>TRBV28|TRBJ1-1
CASSLPSQGEAFF
>TRBV6-5|TRBJ1-2
CASSNTGLGNYGYTF
>TRBV7-2|TRBJ2-2
CASSPQDTGELFF
>TRBV5-8|TRBJ2-6
CASSSPGQAYSGANVLTF
>TRBV4-3|TRBJ2-3
CASSQGPPTSGRRDTQYF
>TRBV7-8|TRBJ2-5
CASRAGVEETQYF
>TRBV30|TRBJ2-7
CAWAGDSYEQYF
>TRBV28|TRBJ2-6
CASSSTSSGANVLTF
>TRBV6-6|TRBJ1-2
CASSVDRDHGYTF